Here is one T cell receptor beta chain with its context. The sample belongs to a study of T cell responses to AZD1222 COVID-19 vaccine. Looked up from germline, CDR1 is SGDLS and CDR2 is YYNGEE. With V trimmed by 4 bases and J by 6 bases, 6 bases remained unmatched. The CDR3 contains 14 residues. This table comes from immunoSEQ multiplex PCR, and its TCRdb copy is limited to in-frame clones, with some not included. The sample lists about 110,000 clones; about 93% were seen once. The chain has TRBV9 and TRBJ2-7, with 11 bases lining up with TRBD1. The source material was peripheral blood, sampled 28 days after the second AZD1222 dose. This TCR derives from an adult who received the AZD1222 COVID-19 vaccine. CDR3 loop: CASSTRTGGFEQYF. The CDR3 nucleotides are TGTGCCAGCAGCACCAGGACAGGGGGCTTCGAGCAGTACTTC. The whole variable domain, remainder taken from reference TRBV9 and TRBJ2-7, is DSGVTQTPKHLITATGQRVTLRCSPRSGDLSVYWYQQSLDQGLQFLIQYYNGEERAKGNILERFSAQQFPDLHSELNLSSLELGDSALYFCASSTRTGGFEQYFGPGTRLTVT.